The 32 T cell receptor beta chains in this list originate from one sample, sequenced in a study of T cell clonotyping in hematopoietic cell transplantation. Profiling relied on immunoSEQ multiplex PCR, and the TCRdb table lists in-frame clones only, not all of them. The table lists about 16,000 clones, 60% to 75% of them singletons, with about 9.9% in the top ten. Sequencing was done on a sample of peripheral blood mononuclear cells. The receptors were gathered from an older woman in good health. Some clones in this sample may be carry-over from other donors' samples.

This chain joins TRBV25-1 and TRBJ1-2; TRBD1 matches 7 bases. This CDR3 is 13 amino acids long. V shed 7 bases and J 6 bases; nucleotides not matched to a gene: 8. Germline-derived CDR1 and CDR2 are MGHDK and SYGVNS. The CDR3 nucleotides are TGTGCCAGCAAGGAGACAGGGCTCGATGGCTACACCTTC. Translation gives CASKETGLDGYTF.

This chain links TRBV28 with TRBJ2-7; D unresolved. The V and J ends lost 2 bases and 3 bases respectively, with 5 bases between them. The CDR3 is 12 residues long. CDR1 and CDR2 from the germline V gene are MDHEN and SYDVKM. The CDR3 DNA reads as TGTGCCAGCAGTTTAGAAGTCTACGAGCAGTACTTC. This sequence encodes CASSLEVYEQYF.

The chain carries TRBV30 and TRBJ2-7; D call uncertain. V lost 1 base to trimming and J lost 3 bases, with 4 bases between them. Germline CDR1 is GTSNPN and CDR2 is SVGIG (reference sequence). The CDR3 has 11 amino acids. In DNA form, the CDR3 reads TGTGCCTGGAGTGAGGACTACGAGCAGTACTTC. The encoded protein is CAWSEDYEQYF.

This chain uses TRBV30 with TRBJ1-2, with D perhaps matching TRBD1 (5 bases). The germline V gene encodes CDR1 GTSNPN and CDR2 SVGIG (reference sequence). The CDR3 spans 15 residues. V was trimmed by 3 bases and J by 5 bases, leaving 19 bases between them. As DNA, the CDR3 is TGTGCCTGGAGCCAAGCCCAGGGTGGAACTTATGGCTACACCTTC. Protein product: CAWSQAQGGTYGYTF.

J is TRBJ1-5 and V is TRBV7-9; weak D call: TRBD1 (5 bases). This CDR3 has 13 residues. Germline V CDR1 and CDR2: SEHNR, FQNEAQ (reference sequence). Trimming removed 7 bases at V and 4 bases at J, with 11 bases between. In DNA, the CDR3 is TGTGCCAGCACCTCCGGGGGGAATCAGCCCCAGCATTTT. It translates to CASTSGGNQPQHF. Full variable domain (outside the CDR3, taken from reference TRBV7-9 and TRBJ1-5): DTGVSQNPRHKITKRGQNVTFRCDPISEHNRLYWYRQTLGQGPEFLTYFQNEAQLEKSRLLSDRFSAERPKGSFSTLEIQRTEQGDSAMYLCASTSGGNQPQHFGDGTRLSIL.

This clone was seen a handful of times. V is TRBV4-2 and J is TRBJ2-1; no clear D. The CDR3 is 16 amino acids. Per the germline V gene, CDR1 is LGHNA and CDR2 is YNFKEQ. V was shortened by 0 bases and J by 7 bases, with 16 bases between the two germline ends. The CDR3 region is CASSQDEGPLGNEQFF. The CDR3, as DNA: TGTGCCAGCAGCCAAGATGAAGGCCCTTTGGGGAATGAGCAGTTCTTC.

The chain has TRBV5-1 and TRBJ2-1; D might be TRBD2 (5 bases). Germline V gene lookup returns CDR1 SGHRS and CDR2 YFSETQ. With 0 bases removed from V and 0 bases from J, the gap between germline ends came to 10 bases. CDR3 length: 16 amino acids. DNA for the CDR3: TGCGCCAGCAGCTTGGGAGCGGTGAGCTCCTACAATGAGCAGTTCTTC. It codes for CASSLGAVSSYNEQFF.

The chain employs TRBV6-5 and TRBJ1-2; D is unclear. Germline-derived CDR1 and CDR2 are MNHEY and SVGAGI. The CDR3 sequence is 14 residues long. Between the trimmed V and J ends, which lost 2 bases and 4 bases, there was a span of 11 bases. CDR3 sequence reads: CASSYGLTSYGYTF. CDR3 coding DNA: TGTGCCAGCAGTTACGGCCTTACTTCCTATGGCTACACCTTC.

The gene calls are TRBV7-9 and TRBJ2-7; possibly TRBD1 for D (6 bases). V lost 2 bases and J lost 2, with 16 bases in between. The CDR3 extends over 16 amino acids. The V gene's germline CDR1 is SEHNR and CDR2 FQNEAQ (reference sequence). The CDR3 sequence is CASSLSLQGLTYEQYF. The CDR3 DNA reads TGTGCCAGCAGCTTATCTCTACAGGGCCTCACCTACGAGCAGTACTTC.

The chain has TRBV4-2 and TRBJ1-5; possibly TRBD1 for D (5 bases). The CDR3 is 15 amino acids. Trimming left V 0 bases short and J 6 bases short, with 12 bases between. CDR1 is LGHNA, CDR2 YNFKEQ, per germline. The CDR3 loop is CASSQDPGAGQPQHF. In nucleotides, the CDR3 is TGTGCCAGCAGCCAAGATCCTGGGGCGGGTCAGCCCCAGCATTTT.

This clone was seen a handful of times. The J gene is TRBJ1-4, the V gene TRBV30; the D is unclear. V dropped 0 bases and J dropped 8 bases, with 7 bases sitting between them. The V gene's germline CDR1 is GTSNPN and CDR2 SVGIG (reference sequence). The CDR3 totals 12 residues. DNA of the CDR3: TGTGCCTGGAGTGTACTGCGAGAAAAACTGTTTTTT. Translation gives CAWSVLREKLFF.

V usage is TRBV29-1 and J usage is TRBJ1-1; D gene ambiguous. Looked up from germline, CDR1 is SQVTM and CDR2 is ANQGSEA. Trimming left V 3 bases short and J 4 bases short, with 9 bases between. The CDR3 runs to 12 residues. The CDR3 DNA reads as TGCAGCGTTGATACGGGATTCACTGAAGCTTTCTTT. Translation: CSVDTGFTEAFF.

This clone was detected only once. The genes are TRBV20-1 and TRBJ2-7, with TRBD1 matching over 9 bases. V lost 6 bases and J lost 7; bases outside the gene matches: 4. This CDR3 spans 11 amino acids. CDR1 is DFQATT and CDR2 is SNEGSKA in the germline V gene (reference sequence). CDR3 nucleotides: TGCAGTGCAGGGACAGGGTTTGAGCAGTACTTC. It translates to CSAGTGFEQYF.

V is TRBV6-5 and J is TRBJ2-3, with TRBD2 matching 9 bases. Germline-derived CDR1 and CDR2 are MNHEY and SVGAGI. This CDR3 spans 15 amino acids. V shed 5 bases and J 2 bases; nucleotides not matched to a gene: 5. The CDR3 sequence is CASSLSGSPTDTQYF. The CDR3 region has the DNA TGTGCCAGCAGTCTTAGCGGGAGCCCCACAGATACGCAGTATTTT.

The chain couples TRBV29-1 to TRBJ1-5; D possibly corresponds to TRBD1 (5 bases). The ends were cut back, 3 bases at V and 0 bases at J, with 6 bases in the middle. This CDR3 has 13 residues. Looked up from germline, CDR1 is SQVTM and CDR2 is ANQGSEA. CDR3 nucleotides: TGCAGCGTTGAGGGGGATAGCAATCAGCCCCAGCATTTT. It translates to CSVEGDSNQPQHF. The complete variable domain, with remaining parts taken from reference TRBV29-1 and TRBJ1-5, reads SAVISQKPSRDICQRGTSLTIQCQVDSQVTMMFWYRQQPGQSLTLIATANQGSEATYESGFVIDKFPISRPNLTFSTLTVSNMSPEDSSIYLCSVEGDSNQPQHFGDGTRLSIL.

The rearrangement uses TRBV29-1 and TRBJ2-1, with 10 nucleotides matching TRBD2. J gave up 2 bases and V 6 bases, and 10 bases lay outside the gene matches. The germline gives CDR1 SQVTM, CDR2 ANQGSEA. The CDR3 length is 16 residues. In DNA, the CDR3 is TGCAGCGTCCGGGGCCGGCTAGCGGGAGCCTACAATGAGCAGTTCTTC. It specifies CSVRGRLAGAYNEQFF.

This clone was observed a few times. The chain couples TRBV7-8 to TRBJ1-1; perhaps TRBD1 as D (6 bases). Trimming pared 7 bases from V and 0 bases from J, leaving 9 bases between. The CDR3 runs 13 residues. Germline CDR1 is SGHVS and CDR2 is FQNEAQ. Here the CDR3 reads CASTDRMNTEAFF. In nucleotides, the CDR3 is TGTGCCAGCACCGACAGGATGAACACTGAAGCTTTCTTT.

This rearrangement joins TRBV6-6 to TRBJ2-1; D gene uncertain. Germline lookup yields CDR1 MNHNY and CDR2 SVGAGI (reference sequence). CDR3 length: 13 residues. V was shortened by 7 bases and J by 4 bases, with 11 bases between the two germline ends. CDR3 nucleotides: TGTGCCAGCATTAGTGAGTTGTACAATGAGCAGTTCTTC. It is translated as CASISELYNEQFF.

This clone was seen a few times. J is TRBJ2-5 and V is TRBV5-1; D is undetermined. Trimming took off 2 bases at V and 2 bases at J, with 4 bases between the two ends. CDR1 and CDR2 (germline): SGHRS, YFSETQ. The CDR3 spans 12 residues. Written as DNA, the CDR3 is TGCGCCAGCAGCTTTACACAAGAGACCCAGTACTTC. Encoded protein: CASSFTQETQYF. The variable domain in full, with the rest retrieved from reference TRBV5-1 and TRBJ2-5, is KAGVTQTPRYLIKTRGQQVTLSCSPISGHRSVSWYQQTPGQGLQFLFEYFSETQRNKGNFPGRFSGRQFSNSRSEMNVSTLELGDSALYLCASSFTQETQYFGPGTRLLVL.

This sequence joins TRBV6-5 and TRBJ1-5; TRBD1 agrees at 7 bases. Germline lookup yields CDR1 MNHEY and CDR2 SVGAGI. This CDR3 region has 15 residues. Trimming cost V 4 bases and J 4 bases; bases outside gene matches: 7. CDR3 residues: CASSSLQGQNQPQHF. In DNA form, the CDR3 reads TGTGCCAGCAGTTCCCTACAGGGGCAAAATCAGCCCCAGCATTTT.

Turning to this clone: Other nucleotide sequences in the sample specify the same CDR3. This sequence joins TRBV5-6 and TRBJ2-3; D unclear. This CDR3 contains 13 residues. Between the trimmed V and J ends, which lost 0 bases and 0 bases, there was a span of 2 bases. Per the germline V gene, CDR1 is SGHDT and CDR2 is YYEEEE. The CDR3 loop reads CASSLGSTDTQYF. The DNA of the CDR3 is TGTGCCAGCAGCTTGGGGAGCACAGATACGCAGTATTTT.

This rearrangement joins TRBV28 to TRBJ1-1; no definite D call. Trimming removed 5 bases at V and 3 bases at J, with 10 bases between. Germline V gene sequence: CDR1 MDHEN, CDR2 SYDVKM. The CDR3 runs to 13 residues. CDR3 protein: CASSQVLDTEAFF. CDR3 bases: TGTGCCAGCAGTCAAGTCCTGGACACTGAAGCTTTCTTT.

This clone was found a few times. CDR3 coding DNA: TGTGCCAGCAGCGGACAGGGCCCTGAAGCTTTCTTT. It translates to CASSGQGPEAFF. This chain connects TRBV2 to TRBJ1-1; 8 nucleotides match TRBD1. Germline V gene sequence: CDR1 SNHLY, CDR2 FYNNEI. With 6 bases clipped from V and 6 bases from J, the junction kept 3 bases outside the gene matches. CDR3 length: 12 amino acids.

J is TRBJ1-1 and V is TRBV7-8; D remains unclear. Germline CDR1 and CDR2: SGHVS and FQNEAQ. The CDR3 runs to 13 residues. V was pared by 2 bases and J by 1 base, with 5 bases between. Here the CDR3 reads CASSLTGNTEAFF. The CDR3 nucleotides are TGTGCCAGCAGCTTAACGGGGAACACTGAAGCTTTCTTT. Full variable domain (missing parts from reference TRBV7-8 and TRBJ1-1): GAGVSQSPRYKVAKRGQDVALRCDPISGHVSLFWYQQALGQGPEFLTYFQNEAQLDKSGLPSDRFFAERPEGSVSTLKIQRTQQEDSAVYLCASSLTGNTEAFFGQGTRLTVV.

The chain employs TRBV27 and TRBJ1-6; tentative D call: TRBD1 (5 bases). The CDR3 covers 17 residues. Between the trimmed V and J ends, which lost 3 bases and 0 bases, there was a span of 12 bases. Germline V CDR1 and CDR2: MNHEY, SMNVEV (reference sequence). The CDR3 DNA is TGTGCCAGCAGTTTTGGTCGACAGAGCTCCTATAATTCACCCCTCCACTTT. It encodes CASSFGRQSSYNSPLHF.

The rearrangement uses TRBV5-4 and TRBJ1-6; no firm D call. The CDR3 length is 15 residues. Germline V lookup: CDR1 SGHNT, CDR2 YYREEE (reference sequence). V lost 0 bases to trimming and J lost 7 bases, with 11 bases between them. This CDR3 reads CASSLDRVLNSPLHF. The DNA for the CDR3 is TGTGCCAGCAGCTTGGATCGGGTACTCAATTCACCCCTCCACTTT. Complete variable domain (other parts from reference TRBV5-4 and TRBJ1-6): ETGVTQSPTHLIKTRGQQVTLRCSSQSGHNTVSWYQQALGQGPQFIFQYYREEENGRGNFPPRFSGLQFPNYSSELNVNALELDDSALYLCASSLDRVLNSPLHFGNGTRLTVT.

This clone was counted a few times. The chain recombines TRBV27 with TRBJ1-2; no reliable D call. The CDR3 sequence is 13 residues long. Germline V gene lookup returns CDR1 MNHEY and CDR2 SMNVEV (reference sequence). Between the trimmed V and J ends, which lost 4 bases and 3 bases, there was a span of 9 bases. The CDR3 DNA reads as TGTGCCAGCAGTTGGAATGGTCACTATGGCTACACCTTC. Translated: CASSWNGHYGYTF.

This chain connects TRBV7-6 to TRBJ2-2, with 7 bases fitting TRBD1. CDR1 is SGHVS and CDR2 is FNYEAQ in the germline V gene. The CDR3 contains 14 residues. The V segment lost 6 bases and the J segment 0 bases; nucleotides outside the gene matches: 1. CDR3 sequence reads: CASSDRANTGELFF. The DNA for the CDR3 is TGTGCCAGCAGTGACAGGGCGAACACCGGGGAGCTGTTTTTT.

This clone was seen a few times. Distinct nucleotide sequences in the sample also encode this CDR3. The chain uses TRBV19 and TRBJ2-3; D unresolved. Looked up from germline, CDR1 is LNHDA and CDR2 is SQIVND (reference sequence). This CDR3 spans 13 amino acids. Trimming shortened V by 4 bases and J by 0 bases, and 5 bases separated the two germline ends. For the CDR3, the DNA is TGTGCCAGTAGTAAAACTAGCACAGATACGCAGTATTTT. It codes for CASSKTSTDTQYF.

The chain has TRBV4-1 and TRBJ2-2; 10 nucleotides line up with TRBD2. CDR3 length: 14 amino acids. The germline CDR1 and CDR2 sequences are MGHRA and YSYEKL. Unmatched junction bases numbered 3, after V lost 6 bases and J lost 5 bases. CDR3 coding DNA: TGCGCCAGCAGACTAGCGGGAAGGACCGGGGAGCTGTTTTTT. Translating it yields CASRLAGRTGELFF.

V usage is TRBV6-6 and J usage is TRBJ1-1, with TRBD1 identical over 7 bases. V lost 6 bases to trimming and J lost 0 bases; unmatched junction nucleotides: 7. CDR3 length equals 15 residues. Germline V gene sequence: CDR1 MNHNY, CDR2 SVGAGI (reference sequence). CDR3 sequence (DNA): TGTGCCAGCAGAGACCCGGGACAGATGAACACTGAAGCTTTCTTT. Amino acids: CASRDPGQMNTEAFF.

This rearrangement joins TRBV6-5 to TRBJ1-1; 8 bases match TRBD1. V trimming: 1 base; J trimming: 4 bases; junction bases outside the gene matches: 5. Germline CDR1 is MNHEY and CDR2 is SVGAGI. The CDR3 contains 15 residues. The CDR3 region is CASSYLTGVPTEAFF. DNA for the CDR3: TGTGCCAGCAGTTACTTGACAGGGGTACCCACTGAAGCTTTCTTT.